This T cell receptor (beta chain) was observed in a study of T cell responses to AZD1222 COVID-19 vaccine. Notes on the study in general: Spike-specific TCRs gained breadth and depth after people received two AZD1222 doses. Nearly half of spike-specific TCRs reportedly target variant regions that are unmutated in the B.1.351 and B.1.1.7 variants. Mapped onto spike, vaccine-associated CD4 TCRs spanned it and were dominant at 160-218 and 743-854.

Second-dose recipients at about 4 or about 12 weeks were treated as one pooled group. Trimming shortened V by 8 bases and J by 6 bases, and 10 bases separated the two germline ends. The CDR3 extends over 11 amino acids. Germline lookup yields CDR1 MNHEY and CDR2 SVGAGI. On this clone: Its cognate antigen is unknown.

Sequencing was performed with immunoSEQ multiplex PCR; in TCRdb, only in-frame clones are kept and a portion is missing. Altogether 150,000 or so clones are present, about 90% being singletons, with the ten largest covering 1% to 1.5%. This sequence originates from an adult who received the AZD1222 COVID-19 vaccine. The genes are TRBV6-5 and TRBJ1-1; D gene uncertain. The material was peripheral blood, obtained 28 days after the second AZD1222 dose. DNA of the CDR3: TGTGCCAGCCTGAACGGCGCTGAAGCTTTCTTT. This gives the protein CASLNGAEAFF.